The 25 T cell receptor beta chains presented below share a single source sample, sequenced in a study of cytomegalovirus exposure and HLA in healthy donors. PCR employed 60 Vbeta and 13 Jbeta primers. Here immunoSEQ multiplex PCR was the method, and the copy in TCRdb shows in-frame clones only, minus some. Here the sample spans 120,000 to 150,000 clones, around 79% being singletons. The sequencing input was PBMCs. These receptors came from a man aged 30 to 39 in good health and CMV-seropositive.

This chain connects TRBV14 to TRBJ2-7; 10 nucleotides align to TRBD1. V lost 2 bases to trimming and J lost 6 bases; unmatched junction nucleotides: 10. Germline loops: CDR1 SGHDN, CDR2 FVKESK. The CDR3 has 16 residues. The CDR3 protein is CASSQNFRDRGSEQYF. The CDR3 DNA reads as TGTGCCAGCAGCCAAAATTTCCGGGACAGGGGTTCCGAGCAGTACTTC.

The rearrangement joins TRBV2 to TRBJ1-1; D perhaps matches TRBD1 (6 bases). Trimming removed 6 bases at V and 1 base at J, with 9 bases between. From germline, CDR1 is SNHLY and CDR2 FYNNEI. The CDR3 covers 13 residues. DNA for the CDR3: TGTGCCAGCAGATCGGACAGGAACACTGAAGCTTTCTTT. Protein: CASRSDRNTEAFF.

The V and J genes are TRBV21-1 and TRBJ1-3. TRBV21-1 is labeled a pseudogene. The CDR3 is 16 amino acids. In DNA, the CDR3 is TGTGCCAGCAGCAAAGTAGGCGGAGACTCTGGAAACACCATATATTTT. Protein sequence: CASSKVGGDSGNTIYF.

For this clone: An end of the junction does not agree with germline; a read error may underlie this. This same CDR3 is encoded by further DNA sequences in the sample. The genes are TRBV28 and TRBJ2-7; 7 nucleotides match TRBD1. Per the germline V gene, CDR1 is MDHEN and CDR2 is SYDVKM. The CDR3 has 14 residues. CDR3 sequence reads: CASSQTGSNYEQYF. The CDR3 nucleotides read TGCGCCAGCAGTCAGACAGGGTCCAACTACGAGCAGTACTTC.

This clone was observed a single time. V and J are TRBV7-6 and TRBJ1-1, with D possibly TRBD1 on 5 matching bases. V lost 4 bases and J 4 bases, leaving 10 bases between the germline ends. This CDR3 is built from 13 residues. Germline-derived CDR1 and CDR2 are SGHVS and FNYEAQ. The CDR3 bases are TGTGCCAGCAGCTCCCGACAGCGCACTGAAGCTTTCTTT. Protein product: CASSSRQRTEAFF.

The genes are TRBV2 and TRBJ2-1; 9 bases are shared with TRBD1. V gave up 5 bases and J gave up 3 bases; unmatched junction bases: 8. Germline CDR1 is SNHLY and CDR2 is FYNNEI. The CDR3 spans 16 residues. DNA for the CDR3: TGTGCCAGCAGTCCCCGGACAGGGGCCTACTACAATGAGCAGTTCTTC. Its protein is CASSPRTGAYYNEQFF.

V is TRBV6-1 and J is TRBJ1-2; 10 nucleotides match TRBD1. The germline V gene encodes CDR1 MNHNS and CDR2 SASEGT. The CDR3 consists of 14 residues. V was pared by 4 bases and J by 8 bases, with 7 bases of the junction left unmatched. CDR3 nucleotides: TGTGCCAGCAGTGCCAGGGGGACAGGGGAAGGCTACACCTTC. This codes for CASSARGTGEGYTF.

CDR3 residues: CASSFWTEPDTQYF. The CDR3 coding sequence is TGTGCCAGCAGCTTCTGGACAGAGCCAGATACGCAGTATTTT. The V and J genes are TRBV7-2 and TRBJ2-3; TRBD1 might be the D (6 bases). V was clipped by 3 bases and J by 4 bases, with 11 bases between them. The germline gives CDR1 SGHTA, CDR2 FQGNSA. CDR3 length: 14 residues.

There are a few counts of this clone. The DNA for the CDR3 is TGTGCCGGAGCGGGGGGTTTGTCGGATGAGCAGTTCTTC. The encoded protein is CAGAGGLSDEQFF. J is TRBJ2-1 and V is TRBV9; 9 positions agree with TRBD2. CDR3 length: 13 amino acids. J gave up 8 bases and V 10 bases, and 10 bases lay outside the gene matches. The germline V gene encodes CDR1 SGDLS and CDR2 YYNGEE.

The CDR3 protein is CASSSPSDRDSNQPQHF. CDR3 DNA: TGTGCCAGCAGTTCCCCTTCCGACAGGGATAGCAATCAGCCCCAGCATTTT. The chain combines TRBV28 with TRBJ1-5, with 7 bases aligning to TRBD1. Germline trimming cut 4 bases from V and 0 bases from J; bases unmatched to any gene: 9. CDR3 length equals 17 residues. Germline CDR1 reads MDHEN; CDR2 reads SYDVKM.

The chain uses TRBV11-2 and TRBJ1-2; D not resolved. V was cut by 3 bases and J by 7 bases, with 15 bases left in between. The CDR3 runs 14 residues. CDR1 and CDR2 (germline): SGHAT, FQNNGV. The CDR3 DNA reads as TGTGCCAGCAGCTTGAGTCCCACAGCGGGTGGCTACACCTTC. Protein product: CASSLSPTAGGYTF.

CDR3: CASSRNGGRADQPQHF. CDR3 nucleotide sequence: TGTGCCAGCTCCCGTAACGGAGGGCGGGCGGATCAGCCCCAGCATTTT. The chain recombines TRBV18 with TRBJ1-5; D call uncertain. Trimming pared 6 bases from V and 5 bases from J, leaving 20 bases between. The CDR3 contains 16 residues. The germline V gene has CDR1 KGHSH and CDR2 LQKENI.

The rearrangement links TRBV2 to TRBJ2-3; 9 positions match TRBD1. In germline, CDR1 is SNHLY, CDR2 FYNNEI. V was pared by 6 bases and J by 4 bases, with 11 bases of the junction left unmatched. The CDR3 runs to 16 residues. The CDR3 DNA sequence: TGTGCCAGCAGGGAATCCGGGACAGGGTGGGCAGATACGCAGTATTTT. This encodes CASRESGTGWADTQYF.

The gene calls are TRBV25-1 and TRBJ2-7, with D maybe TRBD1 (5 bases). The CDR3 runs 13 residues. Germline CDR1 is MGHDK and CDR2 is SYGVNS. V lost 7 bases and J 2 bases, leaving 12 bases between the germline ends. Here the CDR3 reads CASTAGLTYEQYF. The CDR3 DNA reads TGTGCCAGCACGGCAGGGCTCACCTACGAGCAGTACTTC.

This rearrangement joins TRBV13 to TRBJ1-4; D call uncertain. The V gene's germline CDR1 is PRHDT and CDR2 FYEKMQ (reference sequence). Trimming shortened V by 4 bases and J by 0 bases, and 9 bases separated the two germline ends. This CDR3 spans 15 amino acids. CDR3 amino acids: CASSSRQATNEKLFF. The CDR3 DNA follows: TGTGCCAGCAGCTCGAGACAAGCAACTAATGAAAAACTGTTTTTT.

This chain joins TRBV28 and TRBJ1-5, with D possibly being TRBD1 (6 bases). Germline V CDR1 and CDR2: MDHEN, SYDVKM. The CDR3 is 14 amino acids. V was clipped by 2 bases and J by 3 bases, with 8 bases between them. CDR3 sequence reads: CASSLTGYNQPQHF. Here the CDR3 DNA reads TGTGCCAGCAGTTTAACAGGGTACAATCAGCCCCAGCATTTT.

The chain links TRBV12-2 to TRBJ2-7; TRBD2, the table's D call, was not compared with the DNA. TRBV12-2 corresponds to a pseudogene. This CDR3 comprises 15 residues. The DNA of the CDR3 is TGTGCAAGCGTGGTCCGGGGAAATAACGGATACGAGCAGTACTTC. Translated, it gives CASVVRGNNGYEQYF.

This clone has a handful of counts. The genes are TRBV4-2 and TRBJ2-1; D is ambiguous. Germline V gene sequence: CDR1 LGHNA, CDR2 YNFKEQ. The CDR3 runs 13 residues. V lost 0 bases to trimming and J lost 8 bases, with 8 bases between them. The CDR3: CASSQEYMDEQFF. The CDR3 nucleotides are TGTGCCAGCAGCCAAGAGTACATGGATGAGCAGTTCTTC.

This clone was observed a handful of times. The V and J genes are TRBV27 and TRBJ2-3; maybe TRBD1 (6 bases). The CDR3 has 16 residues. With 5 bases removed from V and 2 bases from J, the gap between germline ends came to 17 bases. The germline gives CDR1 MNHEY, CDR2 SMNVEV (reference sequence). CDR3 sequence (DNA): TGTGCCAGCAGTCTAGCCCCGGACAGCTACACAGATACGCAGTATTTT. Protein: CASSLAPDSYTDTQYF.

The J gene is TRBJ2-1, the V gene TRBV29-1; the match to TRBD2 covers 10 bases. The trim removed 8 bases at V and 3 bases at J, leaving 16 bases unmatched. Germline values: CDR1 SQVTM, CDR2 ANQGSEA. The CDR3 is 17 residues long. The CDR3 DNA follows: TGCAGCACTTTAGCGGGAGGCACACTCCCTGTCTACAATGAGCAGTTCTTC. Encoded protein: CSTLAGGTLPVYNEQFF.

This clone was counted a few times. The CDR3 DNA follows: TGTGCCAGCAGCCCGGACATCTTAAGCTCCTACGAGCAGTACTTC. Its translation is CASSPDILSSYEQYF. This sequence joins TRBV5-6 and TRBJ2-7; tentative D call: TRBD1 (5 bases). V was clipped by 4 bases and J by 0 bases, with 14 bases between them. The germline CDR1 and CDR2 sequences are SGHDT and YYEEEE. The CDR3 consists of 15 residues.

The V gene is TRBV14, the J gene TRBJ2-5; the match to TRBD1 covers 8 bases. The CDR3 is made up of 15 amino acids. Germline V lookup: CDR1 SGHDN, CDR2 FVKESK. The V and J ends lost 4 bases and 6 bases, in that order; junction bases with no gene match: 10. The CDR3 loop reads CASSPFLTGVKTQYF. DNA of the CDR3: TGTGCCAGCAGCCCATTCCTGACAGGGGTAAAGACCCAGTACTTC.

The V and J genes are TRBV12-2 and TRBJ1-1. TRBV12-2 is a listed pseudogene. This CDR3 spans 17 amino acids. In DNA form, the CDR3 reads TGTGCAAGTCGCTTAGATGCCCTATCTTTTACGGACACTGAAGCTTTCTTT. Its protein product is CASRLDALSFTDTEAFF.

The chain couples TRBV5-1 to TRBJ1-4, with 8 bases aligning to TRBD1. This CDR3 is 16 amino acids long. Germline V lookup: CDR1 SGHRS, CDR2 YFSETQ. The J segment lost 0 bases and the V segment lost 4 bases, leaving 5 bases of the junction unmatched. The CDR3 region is CASSQGQGATNEKLFF. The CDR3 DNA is TGCGCCAGCAGCCAAGGACAGGGCGCAACTAATGAAAAACTGTTTTTT.

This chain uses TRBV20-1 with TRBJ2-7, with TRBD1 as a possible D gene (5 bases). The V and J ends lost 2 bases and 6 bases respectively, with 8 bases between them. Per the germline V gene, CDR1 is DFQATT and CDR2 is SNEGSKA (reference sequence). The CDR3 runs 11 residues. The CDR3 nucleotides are TGCAGTGCTAGACGGCAGGGCGAGCAGTACTTC. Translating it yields CSARRQGEQYF.